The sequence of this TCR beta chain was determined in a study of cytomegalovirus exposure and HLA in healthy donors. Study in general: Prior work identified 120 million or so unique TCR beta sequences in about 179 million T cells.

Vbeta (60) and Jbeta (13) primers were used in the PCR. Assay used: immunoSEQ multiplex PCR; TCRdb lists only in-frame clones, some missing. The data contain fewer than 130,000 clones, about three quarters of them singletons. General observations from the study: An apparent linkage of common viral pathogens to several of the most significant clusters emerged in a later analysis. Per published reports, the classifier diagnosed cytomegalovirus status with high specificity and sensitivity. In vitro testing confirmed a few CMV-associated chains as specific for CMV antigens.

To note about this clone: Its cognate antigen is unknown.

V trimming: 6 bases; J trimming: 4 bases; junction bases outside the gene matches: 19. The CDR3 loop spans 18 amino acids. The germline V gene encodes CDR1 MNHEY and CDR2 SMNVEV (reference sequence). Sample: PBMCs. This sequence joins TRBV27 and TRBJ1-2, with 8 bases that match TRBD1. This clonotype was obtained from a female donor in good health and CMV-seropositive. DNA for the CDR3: TGTGCCAGCAGCTCGCTGGTGATCCGGGACAGGTCTCGCTATGGCTACACCTTC. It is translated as CASSSLVIRDRSRYGYTF.